This T cell receptor beta chain was captured by sequencing in a study of metastatic and nonmetastatic thyroid tumors. This clone was found a few times. Per germline, CDR1 MDHEN and CDR2 SYDVKM. J lost 6 bases, V lost 8 bases, and 20 bases had no gene match. This CDR3 has 17 amino acids. Through MiXCR, TCRdb re-clonotyped the PCR reads. Found here are some 31,000 clones, approximately 20% of them singletons; the top ten hold around a fifth. Each patient came to thyroid surgery without any prior treatment (of any kind). Sequences were obtained from blood. The chain joins TRBV28 to TRBJ1-2, with 8 nucleotides matching TRBD1. The clonotype originates from a female donor with papillary thyroid cancer or a benign thyroid nodule (not recorded which). Some clones in this sample may be carry-over from other donors' samples. CDR3 in amino acids: CASAQSTDRALNHGYTF. The DNA for the CDR3 is TGTGCCAGCGCACAATCGACGGACAGGGCCCTAAACCATGGCTACACCTTC.